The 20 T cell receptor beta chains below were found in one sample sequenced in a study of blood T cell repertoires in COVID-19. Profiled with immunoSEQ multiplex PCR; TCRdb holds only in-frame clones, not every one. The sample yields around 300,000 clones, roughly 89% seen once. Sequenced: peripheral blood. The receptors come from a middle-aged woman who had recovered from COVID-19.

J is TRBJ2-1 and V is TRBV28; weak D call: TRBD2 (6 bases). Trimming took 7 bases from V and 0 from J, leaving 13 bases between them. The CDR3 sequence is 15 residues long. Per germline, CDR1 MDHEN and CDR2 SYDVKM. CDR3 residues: CASKIGGSSYNEQFF. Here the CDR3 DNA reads TGTGCCAGCAAAATTGGGGGGAGCTCCTACAATGAGCAGTTCTTC.

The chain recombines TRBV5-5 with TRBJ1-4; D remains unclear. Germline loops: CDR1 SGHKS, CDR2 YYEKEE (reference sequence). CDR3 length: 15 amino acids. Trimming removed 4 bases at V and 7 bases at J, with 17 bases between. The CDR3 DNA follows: TGTGCCAGCAGCCCAAACGACGGGTTGGGTGAAAAACTGTTTTTT. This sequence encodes CASSPNDGLGEKLFF.

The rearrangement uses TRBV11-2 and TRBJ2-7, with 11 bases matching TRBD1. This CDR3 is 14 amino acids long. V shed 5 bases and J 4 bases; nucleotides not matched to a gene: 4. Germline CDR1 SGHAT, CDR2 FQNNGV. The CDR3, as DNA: TGTGCCAGCAGCCCAGGGACAGGGGGTTACGAGCAGTACTTC. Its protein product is CASSPGTGGYEQYF.

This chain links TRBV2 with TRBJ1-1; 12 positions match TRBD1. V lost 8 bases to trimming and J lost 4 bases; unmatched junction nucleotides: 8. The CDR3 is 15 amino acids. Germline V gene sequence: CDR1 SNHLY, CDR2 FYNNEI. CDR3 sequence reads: CASHGTGGSGTEAFF. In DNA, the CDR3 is TGTGCCAGCCACGGGACAGGGGGCTCCGGCACTGAAGCTTTCTTT.

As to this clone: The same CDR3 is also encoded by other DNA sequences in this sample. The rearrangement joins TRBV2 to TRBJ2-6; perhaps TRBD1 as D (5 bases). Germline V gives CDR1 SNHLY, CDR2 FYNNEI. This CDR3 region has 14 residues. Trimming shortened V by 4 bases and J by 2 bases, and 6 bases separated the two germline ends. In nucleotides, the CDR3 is TGTGCCAGCAGTGCCAGGGCTGGGGCCAACGTCCTGACTTTC. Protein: CASSARAGANVLTF.

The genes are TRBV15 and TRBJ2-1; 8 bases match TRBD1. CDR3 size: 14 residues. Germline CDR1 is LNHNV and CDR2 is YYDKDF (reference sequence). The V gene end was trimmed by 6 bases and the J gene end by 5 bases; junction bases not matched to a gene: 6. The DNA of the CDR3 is TGTGCCACCAGTACGGGACAGGTCCACAATGAGCAGTTCTTC. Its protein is CATSTGQVHNEQFF.

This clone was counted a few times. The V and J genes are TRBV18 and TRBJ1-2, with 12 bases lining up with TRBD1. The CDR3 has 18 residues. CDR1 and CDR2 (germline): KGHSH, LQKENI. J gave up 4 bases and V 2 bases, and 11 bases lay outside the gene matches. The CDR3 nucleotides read TGTGCCAGCTCACCATATCCGGGACAGGGGGCGCAAACCTATGGCTACACCTTC. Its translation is CASSPYPGQGAQTYGYTF.

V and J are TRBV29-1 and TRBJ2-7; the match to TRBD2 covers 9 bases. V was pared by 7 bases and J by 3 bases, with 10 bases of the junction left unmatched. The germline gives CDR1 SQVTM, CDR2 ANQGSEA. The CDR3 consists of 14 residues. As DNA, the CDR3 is TGCAGCGCATATACTAGCGGGCCCTTCTACGAGCAGTACTTC. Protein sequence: CSAYTSGPFYEQYF.

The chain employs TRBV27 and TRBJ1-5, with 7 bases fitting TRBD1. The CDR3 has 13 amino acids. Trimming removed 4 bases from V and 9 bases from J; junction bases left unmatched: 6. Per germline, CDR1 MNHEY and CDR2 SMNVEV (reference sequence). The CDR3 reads CASSSTGDRPQHF. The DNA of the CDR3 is TGTGCCAGCAGTTCTACAGGGGATCGGCCCCAGCATTTT.

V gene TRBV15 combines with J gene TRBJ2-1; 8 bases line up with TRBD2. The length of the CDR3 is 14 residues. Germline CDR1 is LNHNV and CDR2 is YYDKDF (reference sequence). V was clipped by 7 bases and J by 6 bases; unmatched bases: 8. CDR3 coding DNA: TGTGCCACCAACGGGCAGCTAGCGGGCAATGAGCAGTTCTTC. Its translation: CATNGQLAGNEQFF.

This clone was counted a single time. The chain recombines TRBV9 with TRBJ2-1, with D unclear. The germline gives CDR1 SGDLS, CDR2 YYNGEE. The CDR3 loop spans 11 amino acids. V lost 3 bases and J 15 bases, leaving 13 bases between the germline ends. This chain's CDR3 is CASSADVRLFF. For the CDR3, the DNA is TGTGCCAGCAGCGCCGACGTCAGGCTGTTCTTC.

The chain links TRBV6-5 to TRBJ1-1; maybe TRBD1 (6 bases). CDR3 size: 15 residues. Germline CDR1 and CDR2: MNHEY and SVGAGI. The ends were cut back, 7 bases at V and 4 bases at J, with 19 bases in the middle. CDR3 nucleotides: TGTGCCAGCATGGAGAGGGCTGGGGGCGGCACTGAAGCTTTCTTT. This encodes CASMERAGGGTEAFF.

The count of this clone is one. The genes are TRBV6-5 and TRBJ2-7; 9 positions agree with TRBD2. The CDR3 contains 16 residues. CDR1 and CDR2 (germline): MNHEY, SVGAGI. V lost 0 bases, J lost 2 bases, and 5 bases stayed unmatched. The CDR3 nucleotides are TGTGCCAGCAGTTACTCCATAGCGGGAGCAGCCTACGAGCAGTACTTC. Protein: CASSYSIAGAAYEQYF.

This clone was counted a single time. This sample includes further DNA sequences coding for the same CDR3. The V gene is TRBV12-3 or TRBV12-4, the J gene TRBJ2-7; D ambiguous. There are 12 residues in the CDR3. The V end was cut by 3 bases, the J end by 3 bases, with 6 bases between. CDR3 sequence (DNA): TGTGCCAGCAGTTTGGCAGGCTACGAGCAGTACTTC. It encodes CASSLAGYEQYF.

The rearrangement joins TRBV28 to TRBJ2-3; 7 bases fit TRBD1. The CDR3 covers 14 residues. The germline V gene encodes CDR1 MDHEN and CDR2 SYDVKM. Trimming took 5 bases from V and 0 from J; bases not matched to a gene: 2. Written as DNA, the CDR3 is TGTGCCAGCAGTGAACAGGGGAGCACAGATACGCAGTATTTT. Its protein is CASSEQGSTDTQYF.

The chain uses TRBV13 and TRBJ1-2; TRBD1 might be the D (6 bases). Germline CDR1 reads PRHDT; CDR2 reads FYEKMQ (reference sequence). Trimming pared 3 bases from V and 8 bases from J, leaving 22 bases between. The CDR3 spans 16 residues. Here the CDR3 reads CASSLGSAQGSVGYTF. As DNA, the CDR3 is TGTGCCAGCAGCTTGGGGTCCGCGCAGGGGTCGGTCGGCTACACCTTC. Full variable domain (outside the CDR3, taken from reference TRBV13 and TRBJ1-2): AAGVIQSPRHLIKEKRETATLKCYPIPRHDTVYWYQQGPGQDPQFLISFYEKMQSDKGSIPDRFSAQQFSDYHSELNMSSLELGDSALYFCASSLGSAQGSVGYTFGSGTRLTVV.

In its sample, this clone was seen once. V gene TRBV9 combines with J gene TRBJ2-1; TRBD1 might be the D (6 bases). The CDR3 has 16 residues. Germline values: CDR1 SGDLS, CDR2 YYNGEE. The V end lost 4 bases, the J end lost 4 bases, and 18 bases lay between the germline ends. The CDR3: CASSPRDTRPYNEQFF. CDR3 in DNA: TGTGCCAGCAGCCCCCGGGACACTCGACCATACAATGAGCAGTTCTTC. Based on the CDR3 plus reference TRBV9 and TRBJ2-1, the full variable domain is DSGVTQTPKHLITATGQRVTLRCSPRSGDLSVYWYQQSLDQGLQFLIQYYNGEERAKGNILERFSAQQFPDLHSELNLSSLELGDSALYFCASSPRDTRPYNEQFFGPGTRLTVL.

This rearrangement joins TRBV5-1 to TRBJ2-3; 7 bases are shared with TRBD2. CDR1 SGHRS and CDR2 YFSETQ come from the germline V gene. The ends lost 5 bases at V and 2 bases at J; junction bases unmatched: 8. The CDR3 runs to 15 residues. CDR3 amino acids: CASSLAAGNTDTQYF. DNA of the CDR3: TGCGCCAGCAGTCTGGCAGCGGGGAACACAGATACGCAGTATTTT.

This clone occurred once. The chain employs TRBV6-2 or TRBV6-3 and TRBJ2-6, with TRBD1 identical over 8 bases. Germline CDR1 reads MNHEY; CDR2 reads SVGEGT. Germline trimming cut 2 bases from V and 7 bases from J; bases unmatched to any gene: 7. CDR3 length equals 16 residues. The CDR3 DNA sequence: TGTGCCAGCAGTTACCCCCCCAGGGGGCGAGCCAACGTCCTGACTTTC. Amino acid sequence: CASSYPPRGRANVLTF.

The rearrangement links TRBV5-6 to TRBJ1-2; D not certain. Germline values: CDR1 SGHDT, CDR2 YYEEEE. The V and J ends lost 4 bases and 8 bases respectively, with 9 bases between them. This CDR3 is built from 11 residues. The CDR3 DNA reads TGTGCCAGCAGCCGCGGAACCGGCTACACCTTC. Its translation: CASSRGTGYTF.